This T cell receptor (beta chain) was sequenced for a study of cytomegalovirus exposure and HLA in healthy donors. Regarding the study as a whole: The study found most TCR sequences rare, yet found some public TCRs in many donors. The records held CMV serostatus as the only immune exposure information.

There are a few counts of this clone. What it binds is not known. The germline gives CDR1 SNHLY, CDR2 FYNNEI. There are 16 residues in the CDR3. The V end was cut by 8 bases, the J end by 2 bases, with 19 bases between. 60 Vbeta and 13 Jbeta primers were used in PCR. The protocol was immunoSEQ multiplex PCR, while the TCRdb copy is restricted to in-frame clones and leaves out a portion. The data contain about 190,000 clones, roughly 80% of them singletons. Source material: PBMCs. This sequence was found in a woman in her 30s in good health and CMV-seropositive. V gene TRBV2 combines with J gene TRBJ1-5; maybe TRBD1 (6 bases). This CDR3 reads CASGDQVRTGNQPQHF. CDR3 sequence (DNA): TGTGCCAGCGGAGACCAGGTTAGGACAGGCAATCAGCCCCAGCATTTT.